This T cell receptor (beta chain) stems from a study of cytomegalovirus exposure and HLA in healthy donors. The study's findings and limits: DRB1 showed the most TCR associations and HLA-C the fewest in a later analysis, as rates varied by HLA locus.

As concerns this clone: Its specificity is unknown.

Primers for the PCR totalled 60 Vbeta and 13 Jbeta. The assay was immunoSEQ multiplex PCR, and TCRdb's table has in-frame clones only and misses some. The profile covers about 150,000 clones, with 65% to 70% appearing a single time and over 9.5% taken by the ten largest. Germline trimming cut 4 bases from V and 5 bases from J; bases unmatched to any gene: 8. Germline CDR1 and CDR2: SGHNT and YYREEE (reference sequence). The CDR3 contains 15 residues. The source material was PBMCs. The rearrangement joins TRBV5-4 to TRBJ2-5; the match to TRBD2 covers 10 bases. The source is a man aged 30 to 39 in good health and CMV-seropositive. The CDR3 nucleotides read TGTGCCAGCAGCCCCTCTAGCGGGAGCTGGGAGACCCAGTACTTC. It specifies CASSPSSGSWETQYF.